The clone carrying this T cell receptor (beta chain) has more than one count but fewer than ten. Germline CDR1 reads KGHSH; CDR2 reads LQKENI. Trimming pared 2 bases from V and 0 bases from J, leaving 10 bases between. The CDR3 has 16 residues. TCRdb used MiXCR to reprocess the 5' RACE reads, holding one entry per CDR3 protein. Of 540,000 or so distinct CDR3 sequences listed, roughly 20% were seen once; the top ten hold around 12%. This sample is part of a study of T-cell memory formation after mild COVID-19. The sequence was obtained from an adult woman who had mild COVID-19 (a few samples of this study predate the infection). Cell type and time point are not known. The sample taken for sequencing was PBMCs or a T cell subset sorted from them (not recorded which). V is TRBV18 and J is TRBJ1-4; no reliable D call. CDR3 bases: TGTGCCAGCTCACCAAACCCTCTCTCAACTAATGAAAAACTGTTTTTT. It specifies CASSPNPLSTNEKLFF.